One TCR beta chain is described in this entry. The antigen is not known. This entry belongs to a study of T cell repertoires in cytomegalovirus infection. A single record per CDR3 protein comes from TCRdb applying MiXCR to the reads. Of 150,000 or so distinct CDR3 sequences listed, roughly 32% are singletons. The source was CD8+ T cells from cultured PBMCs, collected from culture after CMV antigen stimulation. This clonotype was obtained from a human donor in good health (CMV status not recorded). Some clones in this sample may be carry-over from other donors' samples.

The CDR3 bases are TGTGCCAGCAGTTTAGGGAACGAGCAGTACTTC. This sequence encodes CASSLGNEQYF. This chain uses TRBV27 with TRBJ2-7, with D uncertain. Trimming took 2 bases from V and 5 from J, leaving 4 bases between them. Germline CDR1 is MNHEY and CDR2 is SMNVEV (reference sequence). This CDR3 is 11 amino acids long.